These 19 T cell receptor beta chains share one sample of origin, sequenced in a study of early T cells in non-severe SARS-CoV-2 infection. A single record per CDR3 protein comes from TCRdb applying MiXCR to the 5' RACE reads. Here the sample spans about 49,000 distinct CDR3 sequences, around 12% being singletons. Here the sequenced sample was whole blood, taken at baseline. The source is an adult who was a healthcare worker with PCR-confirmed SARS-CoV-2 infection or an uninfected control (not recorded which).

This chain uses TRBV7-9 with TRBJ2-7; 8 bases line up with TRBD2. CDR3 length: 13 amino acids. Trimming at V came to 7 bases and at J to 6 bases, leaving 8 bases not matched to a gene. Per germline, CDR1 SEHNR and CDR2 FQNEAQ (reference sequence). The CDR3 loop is CASTLGAGGEQYF. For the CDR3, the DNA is TGTGCCAGCACCCTGGGGGCGGGAGGCGAGCAGTACTTC.

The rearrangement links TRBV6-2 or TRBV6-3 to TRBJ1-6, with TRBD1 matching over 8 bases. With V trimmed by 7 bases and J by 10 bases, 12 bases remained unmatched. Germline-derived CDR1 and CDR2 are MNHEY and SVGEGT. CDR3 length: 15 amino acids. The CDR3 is CASTSGGRAKSPLHF. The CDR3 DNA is TGTGCCAGCACTTCAGGGGGCAGGGCCAAATCACCCCTCCACTTT.

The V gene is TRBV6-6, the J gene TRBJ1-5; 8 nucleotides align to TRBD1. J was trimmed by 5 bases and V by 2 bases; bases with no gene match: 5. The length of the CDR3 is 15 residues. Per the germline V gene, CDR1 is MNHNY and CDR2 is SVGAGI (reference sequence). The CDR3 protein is CASSYRAGGHQPQHF. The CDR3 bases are TGTGCCAGCAGTTACCGGGCAGGGGGCCATCAGCCCCAGCATTTT.

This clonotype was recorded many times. The CDR3 DNA sequence: TGTGCCAGCAGCTTACAGGGGGCGCGGATCACCGGGGAGCTGTTTTTT. As protein: CASSLQGARITGELFF. V is TRBV7-8 and J is TRBJ2-2; TRBD1 matches at 8 bases. CDR3 size: 16 residues. Losses at the gene ends were 2 bases for V and 4 bases for J; bases not matched to a gene: 6. Germline lookup yields CDR1 SGHVS and CDR2 FQNEAQ.

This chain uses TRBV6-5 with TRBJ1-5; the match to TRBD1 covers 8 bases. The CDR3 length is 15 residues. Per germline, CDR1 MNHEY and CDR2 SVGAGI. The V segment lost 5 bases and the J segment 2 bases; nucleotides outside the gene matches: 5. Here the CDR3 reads CASSSDRGGNQPQHF. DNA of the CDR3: TGTGCCAGCAGTAGCGACAGGGGCGGCAATCAGCCCCAGCATTTT.

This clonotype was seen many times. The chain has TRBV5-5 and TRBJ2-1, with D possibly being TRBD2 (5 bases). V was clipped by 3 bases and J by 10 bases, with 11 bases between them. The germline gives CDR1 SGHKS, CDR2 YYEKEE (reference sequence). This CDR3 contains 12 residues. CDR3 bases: TGTGCCAGCAGCTCGGACTCAGCGGAGCAGTTCTTC. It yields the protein CASSSDSAEQFF.

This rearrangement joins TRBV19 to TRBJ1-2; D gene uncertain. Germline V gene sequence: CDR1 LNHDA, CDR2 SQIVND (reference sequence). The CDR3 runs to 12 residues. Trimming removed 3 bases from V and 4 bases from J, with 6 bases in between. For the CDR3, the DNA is TGTGCCAGTAGTATTGATCGCTATGGCTACACCTTC. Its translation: CASSIDRYGYTF.

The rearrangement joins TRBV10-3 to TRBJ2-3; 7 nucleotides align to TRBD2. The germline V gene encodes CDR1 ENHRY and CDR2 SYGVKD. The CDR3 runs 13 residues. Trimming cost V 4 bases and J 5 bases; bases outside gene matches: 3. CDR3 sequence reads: CAISGTRQDTQYF. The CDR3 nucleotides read TGTGCCATCAGTGGGACTAGACAAGATACGCAGTATTTT.

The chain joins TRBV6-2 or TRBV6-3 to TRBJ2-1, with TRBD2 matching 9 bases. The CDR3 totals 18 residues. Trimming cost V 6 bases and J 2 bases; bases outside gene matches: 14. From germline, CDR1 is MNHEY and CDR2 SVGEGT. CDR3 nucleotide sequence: TGTGCCAGCAGCTATTTGACTAGCGGCAGAGATACCTACAATGAGCAGTTCTTC. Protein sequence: CASSYLTSGRDTYNEQFF.

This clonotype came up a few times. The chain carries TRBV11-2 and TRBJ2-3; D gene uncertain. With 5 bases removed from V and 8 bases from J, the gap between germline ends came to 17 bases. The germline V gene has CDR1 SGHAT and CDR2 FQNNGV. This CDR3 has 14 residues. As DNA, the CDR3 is TGTGCCAGCAGCCGTATTGAGAGCCCCCGTACGCAGTATTTT. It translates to CASSRIESPRTQYF.

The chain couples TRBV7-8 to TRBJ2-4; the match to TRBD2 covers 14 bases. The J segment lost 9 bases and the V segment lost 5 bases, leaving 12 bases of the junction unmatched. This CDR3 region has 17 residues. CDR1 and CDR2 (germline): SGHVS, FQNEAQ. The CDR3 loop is CASSPPRLAGGPGIQYF. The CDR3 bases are TGTGCCAGCAGCCCCCCCCGACTAGCGGGAGGGCCGGGCATTCAGTACTTC.

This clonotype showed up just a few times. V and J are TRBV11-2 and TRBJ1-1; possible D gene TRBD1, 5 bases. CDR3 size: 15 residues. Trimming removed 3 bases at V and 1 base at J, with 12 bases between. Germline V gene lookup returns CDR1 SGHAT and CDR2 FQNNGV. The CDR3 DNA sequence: TGTGCCAGCAGCTTGCTGACAGTCTCGAACACTGAAGCTTTCTTT. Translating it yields CASSLLTVSNTEAFF. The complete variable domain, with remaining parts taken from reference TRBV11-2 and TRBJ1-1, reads EAGVAQSPRYKIIEKRQSVAFWCNPISGHATLYWYQQILGQGPKLLIQFQNNGVVDDSQLPKDRFSAERLKGVDSTLKIQPAKLEDSAVYLCASSLLTVSNTEAFFGQGTRLTVV.

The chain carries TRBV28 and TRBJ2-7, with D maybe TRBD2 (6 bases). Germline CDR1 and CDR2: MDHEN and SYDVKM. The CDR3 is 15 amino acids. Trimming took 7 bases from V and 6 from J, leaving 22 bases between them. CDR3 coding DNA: TGTGCCAGCACGCTTGGGGGACTCGCCGGGTCCGAGCAGTACTTC. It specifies CASTLGGLAGSEQYF.

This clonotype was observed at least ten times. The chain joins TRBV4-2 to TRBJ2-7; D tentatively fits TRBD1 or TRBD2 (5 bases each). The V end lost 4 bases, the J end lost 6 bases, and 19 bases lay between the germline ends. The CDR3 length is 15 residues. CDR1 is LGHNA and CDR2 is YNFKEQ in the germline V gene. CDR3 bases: TGTGCCAGCAGCCGCCGTGAGGGGAGCTTCCTCGAGCAGTACTTC. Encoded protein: CASSRREGSFLEQYF.

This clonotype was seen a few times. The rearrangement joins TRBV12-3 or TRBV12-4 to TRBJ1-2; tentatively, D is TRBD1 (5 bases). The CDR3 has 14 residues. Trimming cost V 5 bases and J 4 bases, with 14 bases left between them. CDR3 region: CASSPHQGGYGYTF. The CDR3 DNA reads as TGTGCCAGCAGTCCACATCAGGGAGGCTATGGCTACACCTTC.

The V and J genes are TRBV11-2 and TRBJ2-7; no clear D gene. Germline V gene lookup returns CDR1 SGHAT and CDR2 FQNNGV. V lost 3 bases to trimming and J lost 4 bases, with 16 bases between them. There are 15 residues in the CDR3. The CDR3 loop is CASSFGEPGLYEQYF. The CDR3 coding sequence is TGTGCCAGCAGCTTTGGAGAACCGGGCTTGTACGAGCAGTACTTC.

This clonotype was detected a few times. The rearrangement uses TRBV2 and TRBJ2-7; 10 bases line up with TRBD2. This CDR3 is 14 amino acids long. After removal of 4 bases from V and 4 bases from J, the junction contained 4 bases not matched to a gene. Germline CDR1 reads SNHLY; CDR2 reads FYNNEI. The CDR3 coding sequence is TGTGCCAGCAGTGGGCTAGCGGGGGATTACGAGCAGTACTTC. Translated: CASSGLAGDYEQYF.

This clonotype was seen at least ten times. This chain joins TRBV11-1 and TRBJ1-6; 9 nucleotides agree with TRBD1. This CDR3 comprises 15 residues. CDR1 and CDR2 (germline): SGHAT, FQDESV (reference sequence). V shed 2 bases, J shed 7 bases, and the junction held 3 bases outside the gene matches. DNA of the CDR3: TGTGCCAGCAGCTTACCCGGACAGGGGAATTCACCCCTCCACTTT. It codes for CASSLPGQGNSPLHF.

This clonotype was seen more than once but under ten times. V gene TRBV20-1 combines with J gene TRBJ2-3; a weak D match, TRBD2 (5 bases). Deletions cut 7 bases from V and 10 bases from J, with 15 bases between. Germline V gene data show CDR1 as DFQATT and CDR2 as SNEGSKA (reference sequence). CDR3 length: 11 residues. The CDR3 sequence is CSVRIGLAQYF. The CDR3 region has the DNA TGCAGTGTTAGGATTGGACTGGCGCAGTATTTT.